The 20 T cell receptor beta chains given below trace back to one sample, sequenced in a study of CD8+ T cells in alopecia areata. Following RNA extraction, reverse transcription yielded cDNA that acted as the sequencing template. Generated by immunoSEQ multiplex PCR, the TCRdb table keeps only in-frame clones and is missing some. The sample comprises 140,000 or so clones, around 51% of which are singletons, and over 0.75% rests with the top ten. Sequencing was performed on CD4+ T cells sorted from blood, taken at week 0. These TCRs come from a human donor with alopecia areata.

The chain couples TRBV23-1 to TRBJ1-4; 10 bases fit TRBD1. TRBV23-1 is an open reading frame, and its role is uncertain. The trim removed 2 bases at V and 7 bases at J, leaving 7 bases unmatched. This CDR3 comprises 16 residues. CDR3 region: CASSQPRGDRGEKLFF. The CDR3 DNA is TGCGCCAGCAGTCAACCTAGAGGGGACAGGGGTGAAAAACTGTTTTTT.

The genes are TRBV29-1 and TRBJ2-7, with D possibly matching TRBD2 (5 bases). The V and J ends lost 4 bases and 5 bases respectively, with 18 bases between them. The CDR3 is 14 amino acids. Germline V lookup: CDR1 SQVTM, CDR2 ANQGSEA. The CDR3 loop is CSVVSPGKINEQYF. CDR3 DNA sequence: TGCAGCGTTGTTTCACCGGGGAAGATTAACGAGCAGTACTTC.

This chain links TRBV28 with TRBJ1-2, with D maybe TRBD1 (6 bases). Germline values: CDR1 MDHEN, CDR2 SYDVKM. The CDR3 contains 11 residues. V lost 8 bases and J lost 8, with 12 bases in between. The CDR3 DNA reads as TGTGCCAGCGGATACAGGGTCGGCTACACCTTC. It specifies CASGYRVGYTF.

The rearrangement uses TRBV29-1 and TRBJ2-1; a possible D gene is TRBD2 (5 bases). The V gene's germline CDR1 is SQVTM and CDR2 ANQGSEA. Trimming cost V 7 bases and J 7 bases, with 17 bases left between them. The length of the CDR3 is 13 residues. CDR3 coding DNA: TGCAGCGCCGAGGGTGTCAGAAGAAATGAGCAGTTCTTC. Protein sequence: CSAEGVRRNEQFF.

CDR3 sequence reads: CASSLEGEYGYTF. CDR3 in DNA: TGCGCCAGCAGCTTGGAAGGGGAATATGGCTACACCTTC. V usage is TRBV5-1 and J usage is TRBJ1-2, with D perhaps TRBD1 (5 bases). The CDR3 extends over 13 amino acids. V was pared by 0 bases and J by 5 bases, with 8 bases between. The germline V gene has CDR1 SGHRS and CDR2 YFSETQ.

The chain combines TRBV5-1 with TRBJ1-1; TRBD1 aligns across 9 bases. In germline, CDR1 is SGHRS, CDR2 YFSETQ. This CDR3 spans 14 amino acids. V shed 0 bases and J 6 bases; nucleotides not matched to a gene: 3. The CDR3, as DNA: TGCGCCAGCAGCTTGGGGGACAGGGACGCTGAAGCTTTCTTT. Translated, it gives CASSLGDRDAEAFF.

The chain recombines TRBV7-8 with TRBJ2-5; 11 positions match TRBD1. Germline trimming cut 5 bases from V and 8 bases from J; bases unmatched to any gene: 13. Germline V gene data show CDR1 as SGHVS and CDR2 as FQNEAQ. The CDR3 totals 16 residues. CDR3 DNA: TGTGCCAGCAGCCCCGCGGGACAGGGGGTGACTAGTACCCAGTACTTC. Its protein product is CASSPAGQGVTSTQYF.

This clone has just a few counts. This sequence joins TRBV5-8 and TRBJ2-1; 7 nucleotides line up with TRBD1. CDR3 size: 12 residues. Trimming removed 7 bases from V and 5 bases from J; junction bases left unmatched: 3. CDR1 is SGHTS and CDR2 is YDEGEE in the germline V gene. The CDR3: CASRDRNNEQFF. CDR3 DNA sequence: TGTGCCAGCCGGGACAGAAACAATGAGCAGTTCTTC. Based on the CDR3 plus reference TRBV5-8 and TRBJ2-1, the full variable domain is EAGVTQSPTHLIKTRGQQATLRCSPISGHTSVYWYQQALGLGLQFLLWYDEGEERNRGNFPPRFSGRQFPNYSSELNVNALELEDSALYLCASRDRNNEQFFGPGTRLTVL.

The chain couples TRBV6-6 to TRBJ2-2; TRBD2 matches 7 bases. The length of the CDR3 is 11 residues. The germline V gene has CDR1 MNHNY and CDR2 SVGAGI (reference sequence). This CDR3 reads CGGGSTGELFF. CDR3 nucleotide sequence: TGTGGGGGAGGGTCCACCGGGGAGCTGTTTTTT.

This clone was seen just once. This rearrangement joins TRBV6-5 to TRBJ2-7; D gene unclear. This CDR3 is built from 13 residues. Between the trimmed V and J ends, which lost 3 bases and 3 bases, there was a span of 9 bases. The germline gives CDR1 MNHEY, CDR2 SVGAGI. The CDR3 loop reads CASSYSHFYEQYF. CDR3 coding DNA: TGTGCCAGCAGTTATTCCCATTTCTACGAGCAGTACTTC.

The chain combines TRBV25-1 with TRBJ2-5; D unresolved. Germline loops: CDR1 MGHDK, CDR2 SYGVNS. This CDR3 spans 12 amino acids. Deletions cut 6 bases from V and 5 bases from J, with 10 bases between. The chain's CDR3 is CASRRTAETQYF. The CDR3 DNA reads TGTGCCAGCAGGAGGACCGCGGAGACCCAGTACTTC.

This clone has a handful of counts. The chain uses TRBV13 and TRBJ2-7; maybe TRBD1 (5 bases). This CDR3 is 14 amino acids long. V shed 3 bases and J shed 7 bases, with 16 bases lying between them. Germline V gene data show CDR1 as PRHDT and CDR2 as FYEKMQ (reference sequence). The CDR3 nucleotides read TGTGCCAGCAGCTTGACAGAGGCACTTGAGGAGCAGTACTTC. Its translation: CASSLTEALEEQYF.

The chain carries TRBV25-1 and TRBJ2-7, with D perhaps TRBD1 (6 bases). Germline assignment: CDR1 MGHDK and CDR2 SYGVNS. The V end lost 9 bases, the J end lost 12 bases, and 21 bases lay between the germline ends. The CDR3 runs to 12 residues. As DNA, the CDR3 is TGTGCCAGGTACGACAGGTTGTCTCTTCGGTACTTC. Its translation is CARYDRLSLRYF.

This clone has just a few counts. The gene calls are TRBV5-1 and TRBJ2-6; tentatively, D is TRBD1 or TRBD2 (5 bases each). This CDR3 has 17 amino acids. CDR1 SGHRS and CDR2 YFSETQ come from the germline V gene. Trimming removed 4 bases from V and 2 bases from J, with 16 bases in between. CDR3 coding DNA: TGCGCCAGCAGCCGGGACGTTGGGGCAGCTGGGGCCAACGTCCTGACTTTC. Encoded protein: CASSRDVGAAGANVLTF.

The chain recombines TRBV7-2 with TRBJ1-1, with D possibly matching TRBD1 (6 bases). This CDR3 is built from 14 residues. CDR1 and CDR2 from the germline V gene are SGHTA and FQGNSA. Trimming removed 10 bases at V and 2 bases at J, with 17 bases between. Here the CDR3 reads CANSQDRTNTEAFF. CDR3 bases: TGTGCCAATTCCCAGGACAGAACAAACACTGAAGCTTTCTTT.

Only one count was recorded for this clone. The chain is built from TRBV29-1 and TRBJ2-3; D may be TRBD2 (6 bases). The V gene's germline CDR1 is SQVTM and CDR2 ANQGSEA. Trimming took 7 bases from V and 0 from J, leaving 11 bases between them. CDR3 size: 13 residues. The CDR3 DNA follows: TGCAGCGGGCGGGAAGGTAGCACAGATACGCAGTATTTT. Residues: CSGREGSTDTQYF.

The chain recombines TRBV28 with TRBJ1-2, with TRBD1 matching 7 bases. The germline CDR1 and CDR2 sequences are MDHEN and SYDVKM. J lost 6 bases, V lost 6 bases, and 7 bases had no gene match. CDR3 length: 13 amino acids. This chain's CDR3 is CASSDDRAHGYTF. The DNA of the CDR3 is TGTGCCAGCAGCGACGACAGGGCCCATGGCTACACCTTC.

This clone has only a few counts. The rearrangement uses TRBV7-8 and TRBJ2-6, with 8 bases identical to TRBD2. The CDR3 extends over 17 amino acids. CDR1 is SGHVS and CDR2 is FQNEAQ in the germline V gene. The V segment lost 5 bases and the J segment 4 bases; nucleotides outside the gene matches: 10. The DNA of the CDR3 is TGTGCCAGCAGCCAAGGGACTAGTGATTCCGGGGCCAACGTCCTGACTTTC. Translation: CASSQGTSDSGANVLTF. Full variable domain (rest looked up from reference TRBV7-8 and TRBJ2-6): GAGVSQSPRYKVAKRGQDVALRCDPISGHVSLFWYQQALGQGPEFLTYFQNEAQLDKSGLPSDRFFAERPEGSVSTLKIQRTQQEDSAVYLCASSQGTSDSGANVLTFGAGSRLTVL.

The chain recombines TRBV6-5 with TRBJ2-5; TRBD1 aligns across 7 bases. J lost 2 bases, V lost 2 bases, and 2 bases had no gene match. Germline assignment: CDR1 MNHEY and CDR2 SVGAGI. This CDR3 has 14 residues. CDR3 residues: CASSYTRGQETQYF. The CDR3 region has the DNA TGTGCCAGCAGTTACACCAGGGGGCAAGAGACCCAGTACTTC.

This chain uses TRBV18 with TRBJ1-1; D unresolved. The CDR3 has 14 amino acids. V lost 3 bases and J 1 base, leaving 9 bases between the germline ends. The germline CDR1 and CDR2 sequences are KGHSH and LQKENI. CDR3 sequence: CASSPTNGNTEAFF. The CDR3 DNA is TGTGCCAGCTCACCCACTAATGGGAACACTGAAGCTTTCTTT. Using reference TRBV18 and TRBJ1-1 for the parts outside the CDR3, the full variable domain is NAGVMQNPRHLVRRRGQEARLRCSPMKGHSHVYWYRQLPEEGLKFMVYLQKENIIDESGMPKERFSAEFPKEGPSILRIQQVVRGDSAAYFCASSPTNGNTEAFFGQGTRLTVV.